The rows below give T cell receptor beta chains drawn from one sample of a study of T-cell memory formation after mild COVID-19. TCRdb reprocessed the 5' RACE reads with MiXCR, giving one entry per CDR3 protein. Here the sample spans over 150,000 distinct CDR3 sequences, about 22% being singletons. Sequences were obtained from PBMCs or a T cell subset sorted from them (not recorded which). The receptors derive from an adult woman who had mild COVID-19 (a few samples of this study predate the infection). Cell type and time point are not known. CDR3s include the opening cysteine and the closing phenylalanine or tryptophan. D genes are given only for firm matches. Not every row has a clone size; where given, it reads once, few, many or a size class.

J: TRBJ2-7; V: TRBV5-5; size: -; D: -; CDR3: CASSPTPGDTGSYEQYF; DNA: TGTGCCAGCAGCCCAACTCCAGGGGACACGGGCTCCTACGAGCAGTACTTC
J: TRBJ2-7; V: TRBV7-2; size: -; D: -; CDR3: CASSLEAGTYEQYF; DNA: TGTGCCAGCAGCTTAGAGGCGGGAACCTACGAGCAGTACTTC
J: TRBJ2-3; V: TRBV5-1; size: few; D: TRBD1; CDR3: CASSGGQSSTDTQYF; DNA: TGCGCCAGCAGCGGGGGACAGTCTAGCACAGATACGCAGTATTTT
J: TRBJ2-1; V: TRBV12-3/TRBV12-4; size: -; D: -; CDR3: CASWGGGGDSYNEQFF; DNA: TGTGCCAGCTGGGGGGGCGGGGGAGACTCCTACAATGAGCAGTTCTTC
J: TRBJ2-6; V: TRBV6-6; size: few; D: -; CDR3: CASSSRGPDTNVLTF; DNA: TGTGCCAGCAGTTCACGTGGTCCGGATACTAACGTCCTGACTTTC
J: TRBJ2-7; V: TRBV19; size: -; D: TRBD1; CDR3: CASTTEWGGTGAYEQYF; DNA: TGTGCCAGTACTACCGAATGGGGCGGGACAGGGGCCTACGAGCAGTACTTC
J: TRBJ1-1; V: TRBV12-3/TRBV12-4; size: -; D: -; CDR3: CASSKGWGAFF; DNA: TGTGCCAGCAGCAAAGGCTGGGGAGCTTTCTTT
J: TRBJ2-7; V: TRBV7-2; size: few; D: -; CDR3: CASSSRGSVSSYEQYF; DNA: TGTGCCAGCAGCTCCCGAGGGTCGGTGAGCTCCTACGAGCAGTACTTC
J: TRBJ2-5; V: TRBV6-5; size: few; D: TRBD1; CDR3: CASRKGAAPQETQYF; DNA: TGTGCCAGCAGAAAGGGGGCAGCGCCACAAGAGACCCAGTACTTC
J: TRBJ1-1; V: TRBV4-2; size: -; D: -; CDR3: CASSQVYGDPNTEAFF; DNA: TGTGCCAGCAGCCAAGTTTACGGGGACCCGAACACTGAAGCTTTCTTT
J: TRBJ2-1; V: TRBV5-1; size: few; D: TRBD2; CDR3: CASSLGTSGGSEQFF; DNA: TGCGCCAGCAGCCTCGGGACTAGCGGGGGGAGTGAGCAGTTCTTC
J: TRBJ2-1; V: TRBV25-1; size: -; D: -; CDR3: CASSPLQYEQFF; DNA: TGTGCCAGCAGTCCCCTTCAGTATGAGCAGTTCTTC
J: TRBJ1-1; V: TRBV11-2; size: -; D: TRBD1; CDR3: CASSLIGTGEMNTEAFF; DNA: TGTGCCAGCAGCTTAATAGGAACAGGGGAAATGAACACTGAAGCTTTCTTT
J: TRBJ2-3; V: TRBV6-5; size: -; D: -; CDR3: CASSYQPLGTQRDTQYF; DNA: TGTGCCAGCAGTTACCAACCCCTAGGTACACAAAGAGATACGCAGTATTTT
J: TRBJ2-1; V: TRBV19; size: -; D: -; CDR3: CASSMLQGSYNEQFF; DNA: TGTGCCAGTAGTATGCTACAGGGCTCCTACAATGAGCAGTTCTTC
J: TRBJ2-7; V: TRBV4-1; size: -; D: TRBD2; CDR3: CASSQDVRRERSYEQYF; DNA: TGCGCCAGCAGCCAAGATGTTCGGCGGGAGAGGTCCTACGAGCAGTACTTC
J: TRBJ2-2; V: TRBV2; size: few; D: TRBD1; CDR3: CASVTGAGELFF; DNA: TGTGCCAGCGTCACAGGGGCCGGGGAGCTGTTTTTT
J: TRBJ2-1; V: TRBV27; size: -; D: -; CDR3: CASSFSGPGLHNEQFF; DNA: TGTGCCAGCAGTTTTTCCGGACCCGGCCTCCACAATGAGCAGTTCTTC
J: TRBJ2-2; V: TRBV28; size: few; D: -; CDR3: CASSTRVGDTGELFF; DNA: TGTGCCAGCAGTACCAGGGTTGGGGACACCGGGGAGCTGTTTTTT
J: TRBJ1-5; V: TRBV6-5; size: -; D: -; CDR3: CASSNSPGSNQPQHF; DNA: TGTGCCAGCAGTAATTCCCCCGGTAGCAATCAGCCCCAGCATTTT
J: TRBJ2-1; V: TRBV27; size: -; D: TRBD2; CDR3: CASNQGLAGSNEQFF; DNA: TGTGCCAGCAACCAGGGACTAGCGGGAAGCAATGAGCAGTTCTTC
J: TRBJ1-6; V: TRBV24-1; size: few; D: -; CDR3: CATSERAYNSPLHF; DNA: TGTGCCACCAGTGAAAGGGCATATAATTCACCCCTCCACTTT
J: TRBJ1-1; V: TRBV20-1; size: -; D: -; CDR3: CSGGWDTEAFF; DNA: TGCAGTGGGGGGTGGGACACTGAAGCTTTCTTT
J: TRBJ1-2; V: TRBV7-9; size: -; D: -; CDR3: CASSFGDDGYTF; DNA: TGTGCCAGCAGCTTCGGGGACGACGGCTACACCTTC
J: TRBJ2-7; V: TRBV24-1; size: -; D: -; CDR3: CATSEGRFGEQYF; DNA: TGTGCCACCAGTGAGGGACGGTTTGGAGAGCAGTACTTC
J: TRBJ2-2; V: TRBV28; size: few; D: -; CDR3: CASSLFTRPQTNTGELFF; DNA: TGTGCCAGCAGTTTATTTACGCGTCCACAAACGAACACCGGGGAGCTGTTTTTT
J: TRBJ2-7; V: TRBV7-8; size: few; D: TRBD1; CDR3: CASSSGQAPYEQYF; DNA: TGTGCCAGCAGCTCCGGACAGGCCCCCTACGAGCAGTACTTC
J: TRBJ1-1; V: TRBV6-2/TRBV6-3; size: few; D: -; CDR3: CASSYEATGNTEAFF; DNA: TGTGCCAGCAGTTACGAGGCGACAGGGAACACTGAAGCTTTCTTT
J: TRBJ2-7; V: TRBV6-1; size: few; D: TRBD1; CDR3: CASSPSGTGGNEQYF; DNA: TGTGCCAGCAGTCCCTCCGGGACAGGGGGCAATGAGCAGTACTTC
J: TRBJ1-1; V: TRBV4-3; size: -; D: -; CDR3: CASSQALSTEAFF; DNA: TGCGCCAGCAGCCAAGCTTTAAGCACTGAAGCTTTCTTT
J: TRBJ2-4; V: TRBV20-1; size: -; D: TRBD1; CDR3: CSAREIRTGEIHIQYF; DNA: TGCAGTGCTAGAGAAATTAGGACAGGGGAGATTCACATTCAGTACTTC
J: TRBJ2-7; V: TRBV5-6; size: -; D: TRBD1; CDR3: CASSLGQGAIGAYEQYF; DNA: TGTGCCAGCAGCTTGGGCCAGGGGGCGATTGGGGCCTACGAGCAGTACTTC
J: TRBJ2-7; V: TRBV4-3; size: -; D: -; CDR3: CASSQERAASYEQYF; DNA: TGCGCCAGCAGCCAAGAGCGGGCGGCCTCCTACGAGCAGTACTTC
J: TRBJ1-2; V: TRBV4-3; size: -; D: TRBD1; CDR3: CASSYRGQSPGYTF; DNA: TGCGCCAGCAGCTACAGGGGACAGAGTCCTGGCTACACCTTC
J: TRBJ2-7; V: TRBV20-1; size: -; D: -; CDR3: CSANSDAYEQYF; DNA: TGCAGTGCTAACTCTGATGCTTACGAGCAGTACTTC
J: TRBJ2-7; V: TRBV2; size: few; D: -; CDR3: CASSDPPGGAEQYF; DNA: TGTGCCAGCAGTGACCCCCCAGGGGGGGCCGAGCAGTACTTC